This entry concerns a single T cell receptor (beta chain). Antigen: not known. These data come from a study of graft-versus-host responses after intestinal transplantation. On the study more broadly: Grafts were multivisceral, liver-intestinal, or isolated intestinal.

Trimming removed 0 bases from V and 8 bases from J; junction bases left unmatched: 4. CDR3 length: 14 amino acids. Germline CDR1 and CDR2: SGDLS and YYNGEE. The assay was immunoSEQ multiplex PCR, and TCRdb's table has in-frame clones only and misses some. The table lists about 71,000 clones, around 91% of them singletons. Study-wide findings and caveats: An association linked early post-transplant HvG declines with peak circulating GvH clone levels.

The rearrangement joins TRBV9 to TRBJ1-2; 10 bases align to TRBD1. The receptor's source is a human donor who received an intestinal transplant. The specimen comprised unstimulated CD8+ T cells sorted from spleen or lymph node cells, sampled before intestinal transplant. CDR3: CASSVGGQGMGYTF. CDR3 sequence (DNA): TGTGCCAGCAGCGTAGGGGGACAGGGGATGGGCTACACCTTC.